Below are 6 T cell receptor beta chains sequenced from a single sample in a study of graft-versus-host responses after intestinal transplantation (dated by TCRdb to the early 2020s). Receptors were amplified or captured by the immunoSEQ multiplex PCR assay. Drawn from immuneACCESS, this table holds only the in-frame rearrangements with V and J called that TCRdb kept. Clones are partly lost; checked studies trace under half to an unresolved V gene and leave the rest unexplained. This sample is represented by over 100,000 clones; roughly 95% of them were singletons. More than 2.5% of the sample rests with the top ten. The time point label, as the study defines it: cells obtained before transplantation from donor or recipient. Antigens for these TCRs are unknown. Source: unstimulated CD8+ T cells sorted from spleen or lymph node cells, taken before intestinal transplant. The receptors stem from a human donor who received an intestinal transplant.

The chain couples TRBV27 to TRBJ1-2, with no clear D. Trimming cost V 3 bases and J 2 bases, with 7 bases left between them. The CDR3 runs to 13 residues. CDR1 and CDR2 (germline): MNHEY, SMNVEV (reference sequence). CDR3 bases: TGTGCCAGCAGTTTCACCGGGAACTATGGCTACACCTTC. This encodes CASSFTGNYGYTF.

This chain links TRBV6-5 with TRBJ2-7; no clear D. Germline V gene sequence: CDR1 MNHEY, CDR2 SVGAGI. The CDR3 consists of 13 residues. Trimming left V 5 bases short and J 3 bases short, with 11 bases between. The CDR3 DNA follows: TGTGCCAGCAGTCCTGGCGGTTTCTACGAGCAGTACTTC. Translated, it gives CASSPGGFYEQYF.

In its sample, this clone was seen once. The V call is TRBV27, the J call TRBJ2-1; TRBD2 matches 12 bases. Germline V CDR1 and CDR2: MNHEY, SMNVEV (reference sequence). The CDR3 runs 15 residues. V trimming: 2 bases; J trimming: 8 bases; junction bases outside the gene matches: 4. In DNA form, the CDR3 reads TGTGCCAGCAGTTTAGCGACTAGCGGGAGCTATGAGCAGTTCTTC. This translates into CASSLATSGSYEQFF.

The J gene is TRBJ2-2, the V gene TRBV30; 10 positions agree with TRBD1. Germline CDR1 reads GTSNPN; CDR2 reads SVGIG (reference sequence). The J segment lost 3 bases and the V segment lost 5 bases, leaving 12 bases of the junction unmatched. This CDR3 has 17 residues. The chain's CDR3 is CAWDVTGGAPDTGELFF. In DNA form, the CDR3 reads TGTGCCTGGGATGTGACAGGGGGCGCGCCCGACACCGGGGAGCTGTTTTTT.

In nucleotides, the CDR3 is TGTGCCACCAGCAGAGATCGGGGGACTGGAAACACCATATATTTT. Its translation is CATSRDRGTGNTIYF. This chain joins TRBV15 and TRBJ1-3, with D possibly being TRBD1 (5 bases). This CDR3 contains 15 residues. Trimming took off 0 bases at V and 2 bases at J, with 8 bases between the two ends. Germline CDR1 LNHNV, CDR2 YYDKDF (reference sequence).

J is TRBJ2-3 and V is TRBV10-3; 7 nucleotides line up with TRBD2. J was trimmed by 3 bases and V by 0 bases; bases with no gene match: 9. The CDR3 extends over 17 amino acids. The germline V gene has CDR1 ENHRY and CDR2 SYGVKD. CDR3 region: CAISESAASGRTDTQYF. CDR3 DNA: TGTGCCATCAGTGAGTCGGCCGCTAGCGGTAGGACAGATACGCAGTATTTT.